These 10 T cell receptor beta chains came from one sample sequenced in a study of T cell changes during pregnancy in multiple sclerosis. Clones were sequenced by immunoSEQ multiplex PCR, and TCRdb holds only the in-frame ones, with some missing. The repertoire holds about 52,000 clones, with roughly 92% as singletons. The source was CD4+ T cells from peripheral blood mononuclear cells, collected in the third trimester of pregnancy. Receptors originate from a female donor with multiple sclerosis, enrolled in a pregnancy study.

The gene calls are TRBV4-2 and TRBJ2-1, with no clear D. Per the germline V gene, CDR1 is LGHNA and CDR2 is YNFKEQ. This CDR3 region has 17 residues. V lost 3 bases, J lost 5 bases, and 20 bases lay in between. The CDR3 DNA follows: TGTGCCAGCAGCCAGTTAATTGCGGTGGAGCCGAACAATGAGCAGTTCTTC. This translates into CASSQLIAVEPNNEQFF.

The chain couples TRBV18 to TRBJ1-1; 7 nucleotides agree with TRBD1. Germline-derived CDR1 and CDR2 are KGHSH and LQKENI. With V trimmed by 4 bases and J by 6 bases, 11 bases remained unmatched. The CDR3 is 15 amino acids. In DNA form, the CDR3 reads TGTGCCAGCTCACAAACAGGGGCGGGGAATCCTGAAGCTTTCTTT. This sequence encodes CASSQTGAGNPEAFF.

The chain carries TRBV5-1 and TRBJ2-1, with 14 bases identical to TRBD2. Germline CDR1 and CDR2: SGHRS and YFSETQ. The CDR3 runs 17 residues. The ends lost 3 bases at V and 1 base at J; junction bases unmatched: 3. The CDR3 DNA reads TGCGCCAGCAGCTCCCGACTAGCGGGGGGGTCCTACAATGAGCAGTTCTTC. Protein: CASSSRLAGGSYNEQFF.

The chain combines TRBV19 with TRBJ2-7; D remains unclear. Germline assignment: CDR1 LNHDA and CDR2 SQIVND (reference sequence). The CDR3 covers 15 residues. V was clipped by 1 base and J by 0 bases, with 10 bases between them. Here the CDR3 DNA reads TGTGCCAGTAGTATAGGGTACTCAAGCTCCTACGAGCAGTACTTC. Amino acid sequence: CASSIGYSSSYEQYF.

The chain joins TRBV6-6 to TRBJ2-7, with D perhaps TRBD2 (5 bases). The CDR3 totals 14 residues. V dropped 5 bases and J dropped 1 base, with 12 bases sitting between them. Per the germline V gene, CDR1 is MNHNY and CDR2 is SVGAGI (reference sequence). This CDR3 is CASSKDGGSYEQYF. CDR3 DNA: TGTGCCAGCAGTAAGGACGGAGGTTCCTACGAGCAGTACTTC.

This clone was seen more than once but under ten times. The genes are TRBV28 and TRBJ2-3; the D gene is possibly TRBD1 (5 bases). CDR3 length: 17 amino acids. Germline assignment: CDR1 MDHEN and CDR2 SYDVKM. Between the trimmed V and J ends, which lost 5 bases and 0 bases, there was a span of 18 bases. This CDR3 reads CASSTGYSVSSTDTQYF. The DNA of the CDR3 is TGTGCCAGCAGTACAGGTTATAGTGTTTCTAGCACAGATACGCAGTATTTT.

CDR3 coding DNA: TGTGCCTGGAGTGTACGTCTGGCAGACTATGGCTACACCTTC. Amino acid sequence: CAWSVRLADYGYTF. This chain uses TRBV30 with TRBJ1-2; D uncertain. Germline V gene data show CDR1 as GTSNPN and CDR2 as SVGIG (reference sequence). Trimming removed 0 bases from V and 3 bases from J, with 11 bases in between. The CDR3 covers 14 residues.

This clone has only one observation. This sequence joins TRBV12-5 and TRBJ2-2; 9 bases agree with TRBD2. V gave up 0 bases and J gave up 9 bases; unmatched junction bases: 5. This CDR3 comprises 15 residues. Germline V gene lookup returns CDR1 LGHNT and CDR2 FRNRAP. The CDR3 region has the DNA TGTGCTAGTGGTTTGGTTGCGGGGGGGCCTCGGGAGCTGTTTTTT. Protein product: CASGLVAGGPRELFF.

This clone was found once. This sequence joins TRBV21-1 and TRBJ2-3; the table names TRBD2, a call not compared with the DNA. TRBV21-1 is classified as a pseudogene. The CDR3 is 15 residues long. Here the CDR3 reads CATPIRDGGGDTQYF. In nucleotides, the CDR3 is TGTGCCACCCCAATCCGGGACGGGGGTGGAGATACGCAGTATTTT.

The chain combines TRBV7-2 with TRBJ1-5, with no clear D. The CDR3 contains 16 residues. The ends were cut back, 2 bases at V and 0 bases at J, with 11 bases in the middle. Germline V gene lookup returns CDR1 SGHTA and CDR2 FQGNSA. In nucleotides, the CDR3 is TGTGCCAGCAGCTTATCGGGCGGGAATAGCAATCAGCCCCAGCATTTT. Its protein is CASSLSGGNSNQPQHF.